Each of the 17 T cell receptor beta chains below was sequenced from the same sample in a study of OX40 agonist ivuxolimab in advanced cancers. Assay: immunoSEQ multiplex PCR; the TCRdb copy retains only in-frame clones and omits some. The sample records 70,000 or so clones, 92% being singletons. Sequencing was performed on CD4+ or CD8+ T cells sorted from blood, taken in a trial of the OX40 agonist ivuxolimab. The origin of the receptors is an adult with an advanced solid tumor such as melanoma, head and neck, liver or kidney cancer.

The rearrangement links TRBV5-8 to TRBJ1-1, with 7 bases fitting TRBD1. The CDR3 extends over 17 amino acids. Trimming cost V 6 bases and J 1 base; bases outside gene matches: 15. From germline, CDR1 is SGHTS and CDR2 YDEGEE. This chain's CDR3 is CASKDRALGIENTEAFF. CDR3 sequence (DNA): TGTGCCAGCAAAGACAGGGCCCTGGGTATTGAGAACACTGAAGCTTTCTTT.

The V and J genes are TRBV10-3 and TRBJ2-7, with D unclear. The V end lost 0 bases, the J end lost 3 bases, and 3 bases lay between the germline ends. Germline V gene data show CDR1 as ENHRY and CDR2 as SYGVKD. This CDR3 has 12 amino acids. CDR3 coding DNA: TGTGCCATCAGTGAGTCTCTCTACGAGCAGTACTTC. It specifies CAISESLYEQYF.

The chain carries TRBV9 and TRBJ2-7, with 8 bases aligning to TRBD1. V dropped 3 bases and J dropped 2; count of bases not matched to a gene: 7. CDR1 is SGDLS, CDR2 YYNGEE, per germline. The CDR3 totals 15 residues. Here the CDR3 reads CASSDGTGDTYEQYF. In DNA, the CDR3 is TGTGCCAGCAGCGATGGGACAGGAGATACCTACGAGCAGTACTTC.

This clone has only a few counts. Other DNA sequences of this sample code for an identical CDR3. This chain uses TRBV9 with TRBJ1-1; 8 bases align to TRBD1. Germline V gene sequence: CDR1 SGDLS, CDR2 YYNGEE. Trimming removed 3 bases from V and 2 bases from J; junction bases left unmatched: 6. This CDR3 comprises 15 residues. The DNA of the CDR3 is TGTGCCAGCAGCGCTTCCGGGACAGGAAACACTGAAGCTTTCTTT. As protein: CASSASGTGNTEAFF.

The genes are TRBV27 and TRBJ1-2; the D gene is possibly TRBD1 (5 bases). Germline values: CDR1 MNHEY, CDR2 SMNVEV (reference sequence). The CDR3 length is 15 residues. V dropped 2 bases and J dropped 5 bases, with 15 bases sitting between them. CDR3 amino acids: CASSLGDGVGYGYTF. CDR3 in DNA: TGTGCCAGCAGTTTAGGGGACGGGGTGGGGTATGGCTACACCTTC.

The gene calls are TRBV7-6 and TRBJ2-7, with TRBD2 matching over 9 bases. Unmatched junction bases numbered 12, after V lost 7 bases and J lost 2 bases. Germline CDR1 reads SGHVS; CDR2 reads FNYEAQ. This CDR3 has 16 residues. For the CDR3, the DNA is TGTGCCAGCACCCCCCAGGTGGCTAGCGGGGCCTACGAGCAGTACTTC. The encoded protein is CASTPQVASGAYEQYF.

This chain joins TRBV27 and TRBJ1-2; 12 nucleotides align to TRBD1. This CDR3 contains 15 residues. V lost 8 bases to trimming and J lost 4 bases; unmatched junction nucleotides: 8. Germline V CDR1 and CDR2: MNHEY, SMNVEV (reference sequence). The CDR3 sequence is CASWDRGRTGYGYTF. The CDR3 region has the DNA TGTGCCAGCTGGGACAGGGGGCGAACGGGCTATGGCTACACCTTC.

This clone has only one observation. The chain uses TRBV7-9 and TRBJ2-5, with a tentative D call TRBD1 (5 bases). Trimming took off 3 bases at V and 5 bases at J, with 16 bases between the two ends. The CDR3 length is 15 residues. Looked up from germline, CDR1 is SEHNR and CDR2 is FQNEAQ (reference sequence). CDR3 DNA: TGTGCCAGCAGCTTTCCTGGGGCTACTCTGGAGACCCAGTACTTC. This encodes CASSFPGATLETQYF.

The CDR3 sequence is CASSPVEFGGNSYGYTF. CDR3 nucleotides: TGTGCCAGCAGCCCGGTGGAGTTTGGGGGCAATAGCTATGGCTACACCTTC. V and J are TRBV4-2 and TRBJ1-2; maybe TRBD1 (6 bases). V lost 4 bases and J lost 4, with 22 bases in between. CDR3 length: 17 amino acids. Germline V gene data show CDR1 as LGHNA and CDR2 as YNFKEQ.

The CDR3 loop is CASSRDRGGNTIYF. DNA of the CDR3: TGTGCCAGCAGCCGGGACAGGGGTGGAAACACCATATATTTT. The rearrangement joins TRBV5-4 to TRBJ1-3; 10 positions agree with TRBD1. From germline, CDR1 is SGHNT and CDR2 YYREEE (reference sequence). V lost 4 bases, J lost 3 bases, and 1 base stayed unmatched. The CDR3 covers 14 residues.

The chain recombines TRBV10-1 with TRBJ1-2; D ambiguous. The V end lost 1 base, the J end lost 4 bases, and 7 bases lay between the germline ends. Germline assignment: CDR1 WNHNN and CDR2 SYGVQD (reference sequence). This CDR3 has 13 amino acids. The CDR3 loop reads CASSEYSGYGYTF. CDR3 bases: TGCGCCAGCAGTGAGTACTCTGGCTATGGCTACACCTTC.

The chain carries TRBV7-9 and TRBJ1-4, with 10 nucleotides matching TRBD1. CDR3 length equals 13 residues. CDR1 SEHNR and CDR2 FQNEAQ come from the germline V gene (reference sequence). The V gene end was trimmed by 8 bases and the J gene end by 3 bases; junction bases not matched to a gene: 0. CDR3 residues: CASGTGANEKLFF. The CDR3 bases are TGTGCCAGCGGGACAGGGGCTAATGAAAAACTGTTTTTT.

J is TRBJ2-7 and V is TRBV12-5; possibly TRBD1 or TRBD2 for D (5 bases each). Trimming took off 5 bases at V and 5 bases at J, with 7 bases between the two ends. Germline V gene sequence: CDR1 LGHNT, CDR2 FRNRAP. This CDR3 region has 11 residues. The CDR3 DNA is TGTGCTAGTGGTATGGGGGACGAGCAGTACTTC. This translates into CASGMGDEQYF.

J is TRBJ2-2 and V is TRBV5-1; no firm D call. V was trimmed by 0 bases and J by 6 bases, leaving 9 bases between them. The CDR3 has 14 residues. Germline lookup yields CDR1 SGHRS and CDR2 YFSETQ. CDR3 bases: TGCGCCAGCAGCTTGGAGCTAGTACCCGGGGAGCTGTTTTTT. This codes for CASSLELVPGELFF.

The DNA for the CDR3 is TGTGCCAGCAGCCAATGGCAGGGGGCCCCGAACACTGAAGCTTTCTTT. Translated, it gives CASSQWQGAPNTEAFF. The chain recombines TRBV4-2 with TRBJ1-1; 8 positions agree with TRBD1. V was pared by 2 bases and J by 1 base, with 6 bases of the junction left unmatched. Germline V CDR1 and CDR2: LGHNA, YNFKEQ. CDR3 size: 16 residues.

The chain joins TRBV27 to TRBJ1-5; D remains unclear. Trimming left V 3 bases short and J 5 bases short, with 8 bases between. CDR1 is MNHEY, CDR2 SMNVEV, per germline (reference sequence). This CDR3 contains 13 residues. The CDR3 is CASSLVKDQPQHF. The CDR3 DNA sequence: TGTGCCAGCAGTTTGGTAAAGGATCAGCCCCAGCATTTT.

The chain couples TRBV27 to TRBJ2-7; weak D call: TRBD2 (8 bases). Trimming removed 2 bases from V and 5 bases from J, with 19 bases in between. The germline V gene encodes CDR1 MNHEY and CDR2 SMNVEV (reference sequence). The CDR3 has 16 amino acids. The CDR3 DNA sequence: TGTGCCAGCAGTTTAATTGGGTTTAGCGGGACAGACGAGCAGTACTTC. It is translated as CASSLIGFSGTDEQYF.